This T cell receptor (beta chain) was sequenced in a study of T-cell reconstitution after alpha-beta-depleted transplantation in children. This clonotype was found a few times. Trimming left V 0 bases short and J 9 bases short, with 15 bases between. The germline CDR1 and CDR2 sequences are MNHNS and SASEGT. This CDR3 spans 15 amino acids. Using unique molecular identifiers, the investigators prepared the TCRbeta library. TCRdb re-called the PCR reads with MiXCR, one entry per CDR3 protein. The sample holds about 610,000 distinct CDR3 sequences, roughly a tenth seen once. This specimen was PBMCs from the stem cell graft donor, taken from the stem cell graft. This clonotype originated in a human donor who donated a stem cell graft to a child with acute myeloid leukemia. The chain has TRBV6-1 and TRBJ2-1; tentatively, D is TRBD1 (6 bases). In nucleotides, the CDR3 is TGTGCCAGCAGTGAAGCCCTCCAGGGGCTTCGTGAGCAGTTCTTC. The encoded protein is CASSEALQGLREQFF.